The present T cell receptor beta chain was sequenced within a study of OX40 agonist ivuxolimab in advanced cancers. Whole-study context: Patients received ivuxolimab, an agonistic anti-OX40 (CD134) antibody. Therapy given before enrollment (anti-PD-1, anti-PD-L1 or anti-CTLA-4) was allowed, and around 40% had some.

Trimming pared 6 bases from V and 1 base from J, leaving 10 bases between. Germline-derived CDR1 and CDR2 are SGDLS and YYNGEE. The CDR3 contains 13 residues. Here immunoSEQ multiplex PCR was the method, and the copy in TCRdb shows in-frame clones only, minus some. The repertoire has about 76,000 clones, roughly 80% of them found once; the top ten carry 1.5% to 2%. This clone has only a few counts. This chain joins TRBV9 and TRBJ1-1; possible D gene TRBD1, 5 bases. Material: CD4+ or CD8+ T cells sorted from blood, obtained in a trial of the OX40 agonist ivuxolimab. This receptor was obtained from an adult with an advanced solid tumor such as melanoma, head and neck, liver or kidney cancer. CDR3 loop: CASKWDANTEAFF. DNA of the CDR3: TGTGCCAGCAAATGGGACGCGAACACTGAAGCTTTCTTT.